These T cell receptor beta chains were read from a single sample in a study of T cells in Graves' hyperthyroidism and ophthalmopathy. TCRdb analysed the multiplex PCR reads with MiXCR anew, one entry per CDR3 protein. The data show about 360,000 distinct CDR3 sequences, around 25% seen once. The source material was blood. These receptors all come from a man aged 45-65 years with Graves' hyperthyroidism. Each CDR3 is given with its conserved first and last residue. The D gene is left open where the match is weak. Only part of the rows carry a size: once, few, many, or a class if the clone is expanded.

abundance | j_gene | v_gene | d_gene | CDR3aa | CDR3nt
few | TRBJ2-1 | TRBV12-3/TRBV12-4 | TRBD2 | CASGTSGSNEQFF | TGTGCCAGCGGGACTAGCGGGAGTAATGAGCAGTTCTTC
few | TRBJ2-5 | TRBV6-1 | TRBD1 | CATTGGETQYF | TGTGCCACCACAGGGGGCGAGACCCAGTACTTC
NA | TRBJ1-4 | TRBV7-6 | NA | CASSTGGSHREKLFF | TGTGCCAGCAGCACCGGGGGATCCCACAGGGAAAAACTGTTTTTT
NA | TRBJ2-7 | TRBV29-1 | NA | CSVTVSSYEQYF | TGCAGCGTTACCGTTAGCTCCTACGAGCAGTACTTC
NA | TRBJ2-7 | TRBV28 | NA | CASSSLLGLTYEQYF | TGTGCCAGCAGTTCCTTACTAGGCCTCACCTACGAGCAGTACTTC
NA | TRBJ2-5 | TRBV11-3 | TRBD1 | CASSSRGQSKFQETQYF | TGTGCCAGCAGCTCTCGGGGACAGTCCAAATTCCAAGAGACCCAGTACTTC
many | TRBJ2-7 | TRBV28 | TRBD2 | CASSLSSGAYEQYF | TGTGCCAGCAGTTTATCTAGCGGGGCCTACGAGCAGTACTTC
many | TRBJ2-3 | TRBV2 | NA | CASRLTSTDTQYF | TGTGCCAGCCGACTAACTAGCACAGATACGCAGTATTTT
few | TRBJ2-2 | TRBV28 | NA | CASSLPGRGGTGELFF | TGTGCCAGCAGTTTACCAGGGAGAGGAGGCACCGGGGAGCTGTTTTTT
few | TRBJ1-2 | TRBV11-1 | NA | CASSFGSYGYTF | TGTGCCAGCAGCTTTGGCAGTTATGGCTACACCTTC
few | TRBJ2-5 | TRBV10-2 | TRBD1 | CASRGQGSEATQYF | TGCGCCAGCAGGGGACAGGGATCAGAAGCGACCCAGTACTTC
few | TRBJ2-4 | TRBV7-2 | NA | CASSLVSSGNPKNIQYF | TGTGCCAGCAGCTTAGTGTCTTCCGGGAACCCCAAAAACATTCAGTACTTC
NA | TRBJ2-1 | TRBV19 | NA | CASSIGPPDLYNEQFF | TGTGCCAGTAGTATAGGTCCACCAGATCTCTACAATGAGCAGTTCTTC
NA | TRBJ1-1 | TRBV29-1 | NA | CSVVDIRGPLPTEAFF | TGCAGCGTTGTAGATATTCGGGGGCCCTTACCCACTGAAGCTTTCTTT
many | TRBJ2-5 | TRBV5-1 | NA | CASSLYYRETQYF | TGCGCCAGCAGCCTCTACTACCGAGAGACCCAGTACTTC
NA | TRBJ2-1 | TRBV7-8 | NA | CASSSPSRAGNNEQFF | TGTGCCAGCAGCTCCCCGTCTAGGGCGGGCAACAATGAGCAGTTCTTC
NA | TRBJ2-3 | TRBV20-1 | TRBD2 | CSARVDGRVDTQYF | TGCAGTGCTAGAGTTGACGGGAGGGTTGATACGCAGTATTTT
many | TRBJ2-7 | TRBV6-1 | NA | CASSDPVPYEQYF | TGTGCCAGCAGTGACCCCGTCCCCTACGAGCAGTACTTC
many | TRBJ2-7 | TRBV6-2/TRBV6-3 | TRBD2 | CASTTISGRWNEQYF | TGTGCCAGCACCACAATTAGCGGGAGGTGGAACGAGCAGTACTTC
NA | TRBJ2-3 | TRBV5-1 | TRBD2 | CASSSGAGLTDTQYF | TGCGCCAGCAGCTCGGGAGCGGGACTGACAGATACGCAGTATTTT
few | TRBJ1-2 | TRBV5-1 | TRBD1 | CASSPGQEGYGYTF | TGCGCCAGCAGCCCGGGACAGGAGGGCTATGGCTACACCTTC
NA | TRBJ2-7 | TRBV3-1 | NA | CASSQGWAGRAHEQYF | TGTGCCAGCAGCCAAGGGTGGGCGGGGCGTGCCCACGAGCAGTACTTC
NA | TRBJ2-6 | TRBV7-9 | TRBD1 | CASSIQTGGFAGANVLTF | TGTGCCAGCAGCATCCAGACAGGGGGGTTTGCTGGGGCCAACGTCCTGACTTTC
NA | TRBJ1-2 | TRBV6-1 | NA | CASSLTGPSYGYTF | TGTGCCAGCAGCTTGACCGGGCCCTCCTATGGCTACACCTTC
NA | TRBJ1-2 | TRBV29-1 | NA | CSVEGPSPGHYGYTF | TGCAGCGTTGAAGGGCCCTCTCCTGGGCACTATGGCTACACCTTC
many | TRBJ2-1 | TRBV7-2 | NA | CASSLYGQGYEQFF | TGTGCCAGCAGCTTGTACGGGCAAGGGTATGAGCAGTTCTTC
many | TRBJ1-4 | TRBV7-2 | NA | CASSLGGGNEKLFF | TGTGCCAGCAGCTTAGGAGGGGGGAATGAAAAACTGTTTTTT
NA | TRBJ2-6 | TRBV24-1 | NA | CASRRDRFGANVLTF | TGTGCCAGCAGAAGAGACAGGTTTGGGGCCAACGTCCTGACTTTC
NA | TRBJ2-3 | TRBV20-1 | NA | CSARDLHRRKQDTQYF | TGCAGTGCTAGAGATCTGCACAGGCGTAAACAGGATACGCAGTATTTT
few | TRBJ2-2 | TRBV24-1 | TRBD2 | CATSDLGLAGLNTGELFF | TGTGCCACCAGTGATCTCGGACTAGCGGGACTGAACACCGGGGAGCTGTTTTTT
few | TRBJ2-2 | TRBV7-8 | TRBD2 | CASSKPLAGVAGELFF | TGTGCCAGCAGTAAACCCCTTGCGGGAGTGGCCGGGGAGCTGTTTTTT
NA | TRBJ2-3 | TRBV19 | TRBD1 | CASSARTGGGADTQYF | TGTGCCAGTAGTGCCCGTACAGGGGGTGGCGCAGATACGCAGTATTTT
NA | TRBJ1-2 | TRBV20-1 | NA | CSGKQPKNYGYTF | TGCAGTGGGAAGCAACCTAAAAACTATGGCTACACCTTC
NA | TRBJ1-5 | TRBV24-1 | NA | CATSENNQPQHF | TGTGCCACCAGTGAGAACAATCAGCCCCAGCATTTT
NA | TRBJ2-1 | TRBV7-2 | NA | CASSLGGVTNEQFF | TGTGCCAGCAGCTTAGGGGGAGTCACGAATGAGCAGTTCTTC
NA | TRBJ2-7 | TRBV5-1 | NA | CASSTGLGRYEQYF | TGCGCCAGCAGCACAGGGCTCGGGAGATACGAGCAGTACTTC
many | TRBJ1-5 | TRBV19 | NA | CASSTYGGENQPQHF | TGTGCCAGTAGTACCTACGGGGGGGAGAATCAGCCCCAGCATTTT
many | TRBJ1-1 | TRBV2 | NA | CASSEAEREETNTEAFF | TGTGCCAGCAGTGAAGCCGAGCGCGAGGAGACGAACACTGAAGCTTTCTTT
many | TRBJ1-5 | TRBV6-1 | TRBD1 | CASSEPWTGADQPQHF | TGTGCCAGCAGTGAACCATGGACAGGGGCGGACCAGCCCCAGCATTTT
NA | TRBJ2-3 | TRBV12-3/TRBV12-4 | TRBD2 | CARSLAGTSGSRGTTDTQYF | TGTGCCAGAAGTTTAGCCGGGACTAGCGGGAGTAGGGGGACCACAGATACGCAGTATTTT
many | TRBJ1-5 | TRBV28 | NA | CASSRPNQPQHF | TGTGCCAGCAGTAGGCCGAATCAGCCCCAGCATTTT
few | TRBJ1-1 | TRBV12-3/TRBV12-4 | TRBD1 | CASSLRTGNTEAFF | TGTGCCAGCAGTTTAAGGACAGGGAACACTGAAGCTTTCTTT
NA | TRBJ2-1 | TRBV27 | TRBD2 | CASSLTGGPGDEQFF | TGTGCCAGCAGTTTAACGGGAGGGCCGGGCGATGAGCAGTTCTTC
many | TRBJ1-1 | TRBV28 | NA | CASSLTFRARGTEAFF | TGTGCCAGCAGTTTAACGTTTCGGGCTCGGGGCACTGAAGCTTTCTTT
few | TRBJ2-5 | TRBV24-1 | TRBD2 | CATSLAGVETQYF | TGTGCCACCTCCCTAGCGGGAGTTGAGACCCAGTACTTC
NA | TRBJ2-5 | TRBV19 | TRBD1 | CASSPETGSFQETQYF | TGTGCCAGTAGTCCCGAGACAGGGTCTTTCCAAGAGACCCAGTACTTC
few | TRBJ2-1 | TRBV12-3/TRBV12-4 | TRBD2 | CASSTGLAGLNEQFF | TGTGCCAGCAGTACGGGACTAGCGGGGCTCAATGAGCAGTTCTTC
NA | TRBJ1-1 | TRBV3-1 | NA | CASSAQIGVEAFF | TGTGCCAGCAGTGCCCAGATAGGGGTTGAAGCTTTCTTT
few | TRBJ2-7 | TRBV27 | NA | CASSFLPTATYEQYF | TGTGCCAGCAGTTTCCTCCCCACGGCAACCTACGAGCAGTACTTC
once | TRBJ2-1 | TRBV4-1 | NA | CASRPIGSKIGNEQFF | TGCGCCAGCAGACCCATTGGGAGCAAAATCGGGAATGAGCAGTTCTTC
many | TRBJ1-4 | TRBV20-1 | TRBD1 | CSASREAGGVLFF | TGCAGTGCTAGTCGAGAGGCAGGGGGTGTACTGTTTTTT
many | TRBJ1-2 | TRBV7-8 | NA | CASSFRVGGYTF | TGTGCCAGCAGCTTCAGGGTTGGCGGCTACACCTTC
few | TRBJ1-6 | TRBV5-1 | NA | CASSSGQSPLHF | TGCGCCAGCAGCTCCGGGCAATCACCCCTCCACTTT
NA | TRBJ1-2 | TRBV7-9 | NA | CASSFQDSPRAYGYTF | TGTGCCAGCAGCTTCCAGGACAGCCCGAGGGCTTATGGCTACACCTTC
few | TRBJ2-7 | TRBV7-9 | NA | CASSDGLEQYF | TGTGCCAGCAGCGACGGACTCGAGCAGTACTTC